The 9 T cell receptor beta chains presented below share a single source sample, sequenced in a study of blood T cell repertoires in COVID-19. The repertoire was sequenced with immunoSEQ multiplex PCR; TCRdb's copy has only in-frame clones and lacks some. The sample includes 150,000 to 250,000 clones, roughly 83% of them seen just once. Sequencing was done on a sample of peripheral blood. All receptors come from a woman aged 40 to 55 with COVID-19, enrolled during active disease.

V and J are TRBV19 and TRBJ1-6; TRBD1 matches 9 bases. After removal of 11 bases from V and 10 bases from J, the junction contained 15 bases not matched to a gene. Germline V CDR1 and CDR2: LNHDA, SQIVND (reference sequence). This CDR3 comprises 15 residues. In DNA, the CDR3 is TGTGCCGGGAAAAGAACGGGACAGGGAAACTCACCCCTCCACTTT. This encodes CAGKRTGQGNSPLHF.

The chain uses TRBV5-4 and TRBJ2-1; TRBD1 agrees at 10 bases. Germline CDR1 and CDR2: SGHNT and YYREEE (reference sequence). Trimming removed 4 bases from V and 7 bases from J; junction bases left unmatched: 8. The length of the CDR3 is 15 residues. CDR3 sequence (DNA): TGTGCCAGCAGCCAACCGGGACAGGGGAGGAATGAGCAGTTCTTC. This sequence encodes CASSQPGQGRNEQFF.

The chain uses TRBV5-1 and TRBJ2-2, with a tentative D call TRBD1 (6 bases). There are 15 residues in the CDR3. Germline CDR1 is SGHRS and CDR2 is YFSETQ. The germline V and J ends were trimmed by 5 bases and 0 bases, with 11 bases remaining between them. The CDR3 coding sequence is TGCGCCAGCAGGGCCGGGACACCGAACACCGGGGAGCTGTTTTTT. Translated: CASRAGTPNTGELFF.

V is TRBV5-1 and J is TRBJ2-7, with 7 bases identical to TRBD1. J lost 3 bases, V lost 4 bases, and 7 bases had no gene match. Germline values: CDR1 SGHRS, CDR2 YFSETQ. The CDR3 totals 14 residues. The CDR3 nucleotides read TGCGCCAGCAGCCCGGGGACAGCTAACTACGAGCAGTACTTC. Amino acid sequence: CASSPGTANYEQYF.

This chain joins TRBV3-1 (or the pseudogene TRBV3-2) and TRBJ1-3; D unresolved. The V end lost 4 bases, the J end lost 9 bases, and 13 bases lay between the germline ends. This CDR3 is built from 13 residues. CDR1 is LGHDT, CDR2 YNNKEL, per germline (reference sequence). CDR3 amino acids: CASSLKAVGTIYF. CDR3 nucleotides: TGTGCCAGCAGCCTCAAGGCGGTGGGCACCATATATTTT.

The V call is TRBV6-5, the J call TRBJ1-1; a weak D match, TRBD1 (6 bases). V was pared by 2 bases and J by 5 bases, with 15 bases between. The CDR3 covers 15 residues. Germline lookup yields CDR1 MNHEY and CDR2 SVGAGI. The CDR3 bases are TGTGCCAGCAGTTACCAGGACAGTACGGGGACTGAAGCTTTCTTT. This gives the protein CASSYQDSTGTEAFF.

This clone was seen a handful of times. The chain uses TRBV29-1 and TRBJ1-2, with TRBD1 matching over 7 bases. The V and J ends lost 7 bases and 4 bases, in that order; junction bases with no gene match: 6. The CDR3 runs 12 residues. CDR1 is SQVTM and CDR2 is ANQGSEA in the germline V gene. The CDR3 region is CSGGTALYGYTF. CDR3 nucleotides: TGCAGCGGTGGGACAGCCCTCTATGGCTACACCTTC.

The gene calls are TRBV4-3 and TRBJ1-1; possibly TRBD1 for D (5 bases). Trimming cost V 0 bases and J 5 bases, with 13 bases left between them. The germline V gene has CDR1 LGHNA and CDR2 YSLEER. This CDR3 has 15 residues. CDR3 region: CASSQDYGGGTEAFF. The CDR3 coding sequence is TGCGCCAGCAGCCAAGATTACGGGGGAGGGACTGAAGCTTTCTTT.

The chain combines TRBV2 with TRBJ2-3; 10 nucleotides line up with TRBD2. Germline trimming cut 5 bases from V and 2 bases from J; bases unmatched to any gene: 4. Germline values: CDR1 SNHLY, CDR2 FYNNEI. The CDR3 spans 15 residues. The CDR3 protein is CASSKLAGTTDTQYF. CDR3 nucleotides: TGTGCCAGCAGTAAACTAGCGGGGACCACAGATACGCAGTATTTT.